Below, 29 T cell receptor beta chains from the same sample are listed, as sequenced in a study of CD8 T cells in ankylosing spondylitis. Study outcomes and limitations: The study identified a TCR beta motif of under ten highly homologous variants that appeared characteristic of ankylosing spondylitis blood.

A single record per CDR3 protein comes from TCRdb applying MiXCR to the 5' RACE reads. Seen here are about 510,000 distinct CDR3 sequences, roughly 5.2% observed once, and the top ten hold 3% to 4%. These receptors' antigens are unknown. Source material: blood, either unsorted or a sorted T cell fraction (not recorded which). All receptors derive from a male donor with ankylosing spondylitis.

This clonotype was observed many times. In DNA, the CDR3 is TGCAGTGCTAGGCGCGGGGCCAGTTTGTATGGCTACACCTTC. This sequence encodes CSARRGASLYGYTF. The chain carries TRBV20-1 and TRBJ1-2; maybe TRBD1 (5 bases). Germline V gene sequence: CDR1 DFQATT, CDR2 SNEGSKA (reference sequence). V was trimmed by 3 bases and J by 5 bases, leaving 16 bases between them. The CDR3 sequence is 14 residues long.

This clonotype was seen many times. CDR3 in DNA: TGTGCCAGCTCACCGAGTTCAACTAATGAAAAACTGTTTTTT. Translation gives CASSPSSTNEKLFF. The chain links TRBV18 to TRBJ1-4; D is unclear. Germline V lookup: CDR1 KGHSH, CDR2 LQKENI. V lost 3 bases and J lost 0, with 5 bases in between. The CDR3 length is 14 residues.

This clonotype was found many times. The DNA of the CDR3 is TGTGCCACCAGTGATTTAGGGGCCCTTAGAAATGAGCAGTTCTTC. Translating it yields CATSDLGALRNEQFF. J is TRBJ2-1 and V is TRBV24-1; D might be TRBD1 (5 bases). The V gene lost 1 base and the J gene lost 7 bases, with 13 bases spanning the gap. Germline assignment: CDR1 KGHDR and CDR2 SFDVKD. This CDR3 region has 15 residues.

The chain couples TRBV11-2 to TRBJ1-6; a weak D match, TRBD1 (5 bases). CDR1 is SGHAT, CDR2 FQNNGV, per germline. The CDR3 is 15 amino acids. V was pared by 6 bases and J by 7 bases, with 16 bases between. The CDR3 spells CASSLRGVGNSPLHF. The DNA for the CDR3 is TGTGCCAGCAGTCTTAGAGGGGTAGGCAATTCACCCCTCCACTTT.

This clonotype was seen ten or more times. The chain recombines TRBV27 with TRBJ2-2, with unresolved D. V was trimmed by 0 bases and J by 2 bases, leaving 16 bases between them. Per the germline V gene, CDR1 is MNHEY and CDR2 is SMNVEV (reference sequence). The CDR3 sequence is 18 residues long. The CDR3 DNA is TGTGCCAGCAGTTTATCCGGCAGGACGGTCTTTAACACCGGGGAGCTGTTTTTT. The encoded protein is CASSLSGRTVFNTGELFF.

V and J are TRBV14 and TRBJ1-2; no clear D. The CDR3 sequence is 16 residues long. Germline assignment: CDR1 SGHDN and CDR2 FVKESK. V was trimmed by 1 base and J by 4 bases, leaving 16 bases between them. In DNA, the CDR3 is TGTGCCAGCAGCCAAGCTTCCGGGGAACTGGTCTATGGCTACACCTTC. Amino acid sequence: CASSQASGELVYGYTF.

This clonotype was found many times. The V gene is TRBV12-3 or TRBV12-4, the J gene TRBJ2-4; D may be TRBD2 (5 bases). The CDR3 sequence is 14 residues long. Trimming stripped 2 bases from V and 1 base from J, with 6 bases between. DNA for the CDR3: TGTGCCAGCAGTTTAACGGGGGCCAAAAACATTCAGTACTTC. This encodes CASSLTGAKNIQYF.

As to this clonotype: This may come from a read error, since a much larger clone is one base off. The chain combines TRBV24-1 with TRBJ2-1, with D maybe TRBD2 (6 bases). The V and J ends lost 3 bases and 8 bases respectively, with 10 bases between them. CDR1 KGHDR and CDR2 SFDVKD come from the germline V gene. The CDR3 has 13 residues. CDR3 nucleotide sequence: TGTGCCACCAGTGATGGAGGGAGCCATGAGCAGTTCTTC. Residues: CATSDGGSHEQFF.

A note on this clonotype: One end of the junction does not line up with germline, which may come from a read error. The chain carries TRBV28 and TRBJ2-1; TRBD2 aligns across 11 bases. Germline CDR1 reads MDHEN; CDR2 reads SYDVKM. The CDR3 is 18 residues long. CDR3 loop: CARSLKGLAGGRNNEQFF. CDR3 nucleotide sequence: TGTGCCCGCAGTTTAAAAGGATTAGCGGGAGGGCGAAACAATGAGCAGTTCTTC.

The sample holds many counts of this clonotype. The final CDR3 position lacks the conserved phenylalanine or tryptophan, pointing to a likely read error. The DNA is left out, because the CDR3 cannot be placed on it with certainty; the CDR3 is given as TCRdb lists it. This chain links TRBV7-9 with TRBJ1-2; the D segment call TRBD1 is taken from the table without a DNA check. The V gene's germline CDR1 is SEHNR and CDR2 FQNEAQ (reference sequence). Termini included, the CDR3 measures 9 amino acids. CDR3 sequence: CASSPQAYR.

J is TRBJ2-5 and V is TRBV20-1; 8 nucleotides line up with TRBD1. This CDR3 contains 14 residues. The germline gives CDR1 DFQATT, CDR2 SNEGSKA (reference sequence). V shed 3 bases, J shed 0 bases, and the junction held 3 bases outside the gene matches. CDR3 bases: TGCAGTGCTAGTAGGACAGGGTACCAAGAGACCCAGTACTTC. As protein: CSASRTGYQETQYF.

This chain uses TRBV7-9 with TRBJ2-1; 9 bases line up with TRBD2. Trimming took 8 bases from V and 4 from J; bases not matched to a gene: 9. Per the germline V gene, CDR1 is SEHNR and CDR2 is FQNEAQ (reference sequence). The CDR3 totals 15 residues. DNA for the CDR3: TGTGCCAGCGGTCCTTGGACTAGCGTGTACAATGAGCAGTTCTTC. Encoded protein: CASGPWTSVYNEQFF.

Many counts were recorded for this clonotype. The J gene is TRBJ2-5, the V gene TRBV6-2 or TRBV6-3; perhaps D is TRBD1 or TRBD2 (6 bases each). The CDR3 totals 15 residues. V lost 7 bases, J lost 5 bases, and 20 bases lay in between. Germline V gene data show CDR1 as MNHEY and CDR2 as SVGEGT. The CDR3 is CASTSVRGSRETQYF. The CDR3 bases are TGTGCCAGCACTAGCGTGAGGGGGAGCAGGGAGACCCAGTACTTC.

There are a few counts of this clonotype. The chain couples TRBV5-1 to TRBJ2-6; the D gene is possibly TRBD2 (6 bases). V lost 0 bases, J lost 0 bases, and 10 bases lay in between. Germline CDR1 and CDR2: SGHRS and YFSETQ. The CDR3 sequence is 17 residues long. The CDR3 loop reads CASSLEAGSSGANVLTF. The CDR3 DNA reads TGCGCCAGCAGCTTGGAAGCCGGGAGCTCTGGGGCCAACGTCCTGACTTTC.

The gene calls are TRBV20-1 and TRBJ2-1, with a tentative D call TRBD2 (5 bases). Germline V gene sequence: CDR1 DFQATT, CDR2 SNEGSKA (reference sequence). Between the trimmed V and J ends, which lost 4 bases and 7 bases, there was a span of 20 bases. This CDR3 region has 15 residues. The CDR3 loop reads CSAISPGSSRNEQFF. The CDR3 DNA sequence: TGCAGTGCTATATCACCGGGATCAAGCAGGAATGAGCAGTTCTTC.

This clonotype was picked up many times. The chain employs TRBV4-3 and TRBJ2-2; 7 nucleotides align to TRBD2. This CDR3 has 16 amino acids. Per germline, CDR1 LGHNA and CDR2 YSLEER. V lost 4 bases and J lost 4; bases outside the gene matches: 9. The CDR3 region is CASSPSPGGPTGELFF. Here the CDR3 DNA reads TGCGCCAGCAGCCCCAGCCCGGGGGGTCCCACCGGGGAGCTGTTTTTT.

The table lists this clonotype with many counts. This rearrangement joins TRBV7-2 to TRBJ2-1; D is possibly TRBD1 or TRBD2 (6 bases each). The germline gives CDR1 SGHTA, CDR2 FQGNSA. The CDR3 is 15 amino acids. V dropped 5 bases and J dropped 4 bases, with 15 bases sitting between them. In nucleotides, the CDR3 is TGTGCCAGCAGCCGTCAGGGGCGGGGATACAATGAGCAGTTCTTC. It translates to CASSRQGRGYNEQFF.

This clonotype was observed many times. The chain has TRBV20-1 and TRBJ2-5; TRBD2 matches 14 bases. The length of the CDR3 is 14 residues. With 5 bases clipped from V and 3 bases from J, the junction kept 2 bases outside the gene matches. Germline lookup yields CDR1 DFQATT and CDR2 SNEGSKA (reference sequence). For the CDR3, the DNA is TGCAGTGCTTCGACTAGCGGGGGGGAAGAGACCCAGTACTTC. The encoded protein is CSASTSGGEETQYF.

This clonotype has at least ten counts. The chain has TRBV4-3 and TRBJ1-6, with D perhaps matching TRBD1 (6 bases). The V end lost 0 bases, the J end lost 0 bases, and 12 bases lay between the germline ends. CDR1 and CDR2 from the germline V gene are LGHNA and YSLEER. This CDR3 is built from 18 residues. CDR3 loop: CASSQDRDTDSYNSPLHF. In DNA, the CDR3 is TGCGCCAGCAGCCAAGATCGGGACACAGACTCCTATAATTCACCCCTCCACTTT.

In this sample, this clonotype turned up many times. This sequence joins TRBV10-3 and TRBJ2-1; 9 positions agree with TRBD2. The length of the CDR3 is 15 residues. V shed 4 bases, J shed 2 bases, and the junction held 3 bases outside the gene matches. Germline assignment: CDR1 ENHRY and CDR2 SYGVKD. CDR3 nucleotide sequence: TGTGCCATCAGTGTAGCGGGAGAAGCCTACAATGAGCAGTTCTTC. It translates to CAISVAGEAYNEQFF.

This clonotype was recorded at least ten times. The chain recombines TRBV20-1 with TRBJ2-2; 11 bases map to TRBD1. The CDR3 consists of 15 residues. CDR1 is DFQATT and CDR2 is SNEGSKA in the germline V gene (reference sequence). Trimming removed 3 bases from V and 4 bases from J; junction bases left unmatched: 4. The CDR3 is CSARGQGGRTGELFF. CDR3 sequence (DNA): TGCAGTGCTAGGGGACAGGGGGGACGCACCGGGGAGCTGTTTTTT.

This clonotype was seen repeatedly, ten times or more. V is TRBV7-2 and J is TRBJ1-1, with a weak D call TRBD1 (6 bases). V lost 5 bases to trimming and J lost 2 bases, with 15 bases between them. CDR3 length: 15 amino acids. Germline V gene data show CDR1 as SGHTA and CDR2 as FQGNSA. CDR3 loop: CASSSYREENTEAFF. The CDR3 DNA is TGTGCCAGCAGCAGCTACAGGGAGGAAAACACTGAAGCTTTCTTT.

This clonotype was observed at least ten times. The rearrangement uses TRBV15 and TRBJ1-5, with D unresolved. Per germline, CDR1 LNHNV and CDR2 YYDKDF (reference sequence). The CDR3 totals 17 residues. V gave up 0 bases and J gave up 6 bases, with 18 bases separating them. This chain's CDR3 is CATSRDHGEIKGQPQHF. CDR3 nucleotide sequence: TGTGCCACCAGCAGAGATCATGGGGAGATCAAAGGTCAGCCCCAGCATTTT.

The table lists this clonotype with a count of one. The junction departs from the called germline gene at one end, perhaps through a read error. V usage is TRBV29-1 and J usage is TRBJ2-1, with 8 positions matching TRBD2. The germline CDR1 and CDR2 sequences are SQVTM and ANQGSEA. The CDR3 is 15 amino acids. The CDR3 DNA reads TGCCGCGTTGCGAGAGGGTCTAGCGGGCAGGAGGACCAGTTCTTC. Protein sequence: CRVARGSSGQEDQFF.

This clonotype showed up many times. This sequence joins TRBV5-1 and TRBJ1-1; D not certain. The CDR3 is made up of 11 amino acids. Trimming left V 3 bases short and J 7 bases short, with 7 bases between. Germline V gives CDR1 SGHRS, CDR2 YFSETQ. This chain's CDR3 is CASSWEGEAFF. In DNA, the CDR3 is TGCGCCAGCAGCTGGGAGGGTGAAGCTTTCTTT.

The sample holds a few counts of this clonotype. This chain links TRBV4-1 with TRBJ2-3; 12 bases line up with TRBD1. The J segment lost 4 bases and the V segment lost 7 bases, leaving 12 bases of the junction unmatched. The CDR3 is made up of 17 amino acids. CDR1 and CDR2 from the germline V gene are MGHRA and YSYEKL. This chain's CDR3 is CASKSGTGGFLADTQYF. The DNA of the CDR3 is TGCGCCAGCAAATCCGGGACAGGGGGCTTTTTAGCAGATACGCAGTATTTT.

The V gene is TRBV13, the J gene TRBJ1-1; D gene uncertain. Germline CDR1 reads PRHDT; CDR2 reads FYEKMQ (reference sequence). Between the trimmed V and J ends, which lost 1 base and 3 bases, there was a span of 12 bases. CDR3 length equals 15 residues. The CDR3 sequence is CASSLDAREDTEAFF. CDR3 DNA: TGTGCCAGCAGCTTAGATGCGCGGGAGGACACTGAAGCTTTCTTT.

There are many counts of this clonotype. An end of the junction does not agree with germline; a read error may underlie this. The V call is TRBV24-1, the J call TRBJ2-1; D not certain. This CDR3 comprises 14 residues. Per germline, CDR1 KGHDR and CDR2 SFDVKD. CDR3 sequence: CATSTWGSYNEQFF. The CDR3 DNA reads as TGTGCAACCAGTACGTGGGGCTCCTACAATGAGCAGTTCTTC.

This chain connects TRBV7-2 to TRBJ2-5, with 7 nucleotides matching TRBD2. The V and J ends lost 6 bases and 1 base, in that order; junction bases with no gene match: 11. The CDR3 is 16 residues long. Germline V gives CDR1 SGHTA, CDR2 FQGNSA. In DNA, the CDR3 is TGTGCCAGCAGACCATCTAGCGGATCATTCCAAGAGACCCAGTACTTC. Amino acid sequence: CASRPSSGSFQETQYF.